Listed here are 18 T cell receptor beta chains from one sample, sequenced in a study of T cell responses to AZD1222 COVID-19 vaccine. Only in-frame clones appear in the TCRdb table, and some are missing; sequencing was by immunoSEQ multiplex PCR. The sample records about 150,000 clones, roughly 80% being singletons. Sequenced here: peripheral blood, sampled on day 0 of MenACWY control vaccination. These TCRs come from an adult in good health.

The chain carries TRBV3-1 (or the pseudogene TRBV3-2) and TRBJ2-2, with D hard to call. The CDR3 contains 12 residues. Germline V gives CDR1 LGHDT, CDR2 YNNKEL (reference sequence). The V gene lost 3 bases and the J gene lost 5 bases, with 4 bases spanning the gap. CDR3 DNA sequence: TGTGCCAGCAGCCAGCCTACCGGGGAGCTGTTTTTT. It specifies CASSQPTGELFF.

The chain recombines TRBV7-9 with TRBJ1-2; possible D gene TRBD1, 5 bases. The CDR3 spans 14 residues. Per the germline V gene, CDR1 is SEHNR and CDR2 is FQNEAQ (reference sequence). Trimming cost V 3 bases and J 2 bases, with 10 bases left between them. This CDR3 reads CASSFPDSNYGYTF. CDR3 nucleotide sequence: TGTGCCAGCAGCTTCCCTGACAGCAACTATGGCTACACCTTC.

The CDR3 DNA reads as TGTGCCAGCGGTATAACGCGCGGGGGACTCTATGGCTACACCTTC. Protein: CASGITRGGLYGYTF. The V gene is TRBV27, the J gene TRBJ1-2, with D possibly being TRBD1 (5 bases). The CDR3 runs 15 residues. Trimming removed 8 bases from V and 4 bases from J, with 20 bases in between. The germline CDR1 and CDR2 sequences are MNHEY and SMNVEV (reference sequence).

This chain connects TRBV10-2 to TRBJ2-7; D possibly corresponds to TRBD1 (6 bases). With 0 bases removed from V and 6 bases from J, the gap between germline ends came to 15 bases. The CDR3 loop spans 15 amino acids. Germline CDR1 reads WSHSY; CDR2 reads SAAADI. CDR3 DNA sequence: TGCGCCAGCAGTGAGTCGCAGGGGAATCTTCGCGAGCAGTACTTC. Its protein is CASSESQGNLREQYF.

The chain is built from TRBV3-1 (or the pseudogene TRBV3-2) and TRBJ1-1; D not certain. The CDR3 sequence is 14 residues long. Trimming shortened V by 0 bases and J by 10 bases, and 15 bases separated the two germline ends. Germline V gene data show CDR1 as LGHDT and CDR2 as YNNKEL (reference sequence). The CDR3 reads CASSQDRIWEGAFF. The CDR3 nucleotides are TGTGCCAGCAGCCAAGATAGGATATGGGAGGGAGCTTTCTTT.

The chain carries TRBV5-1 and TRBJ1-4, with unresolved D. CDR1 and CDR2 from the germline V gene are SGHRS and YFSETQ. The CDR3 runs 16 residues. The germline V and J ends were trimmed by 1 base and 3 bases, with 13 bases remaining between them. CDR3 protein: CASSLWGDAANEKLFF. CDR3 in DNA: TGCGCCAGCAGCTTGTGGGGTGACGCAGCTAATGAAAAACTGTTTTTT.

The chain is built from TRBV7-9 and TRBJ2-1; D is tentatively TRBD1 or TRBD2 (5 bases each). CDR1 SEHNR and CDR2 FQNEAQ come from the germline V gene (reference sequence). CDR3 size: 15 residues. Trimming shortened V by 5 bases and J by 8 bases, and 19 bases separated the two germline ends. Here the CDR3 DNA reads TGTGCCAGCAGCCCCGGGATCCAAACCAGGGATGAGCAGTTCTTC. It encodes CASSPGIQTRDEQFF.

The chain employs TRBV19 and TRBJ2-2; 7 nucleotides align to TRBD2. Trimming took 1 base from V and 1 from J; bases not matched to a gene: 9. The CDR3 is 18 residues long. CDR1 and CDR2 (germline): LNHDA, SQIVND (reference sequence). CDR3 loop: CASSIGGTGGVNTGELFF. For the CDR3, the DNA is TGTGCCAGTAGTATAGGGGGGACGGGAGGAGTGAACACCGGGGAGCTGTTTTTT.

V usage is TRBV27 and J usage is TRBJ1-5; D is ambiguous. There are 17 residues in the CDR3. CDR1 is MNHEY and CDR2 is SMNVEV in the germline V gene (reference sequence). Between the trimmed V and J ends, which lost 4 bases and 0 bases, there was a span of 16 bases. CDR3 nucleotide sequence: TGTGCCAGCAGTTACACGCTACCCGCAAGTAGCAATCAGCCCCAGCATTTT. Protein sequence: CASSYTLPASSNQPQHF.

The V and J genes are TRBV7-8 and TRBJ1-3, with 8 bases matching TRBD1. Germline V gives CDR1 SGHVS, CDR2 FQNEAQ. The CDR3 totals 17 residues. V was clipped by 3 bases and J by 0 bases; unmatched bases: 7. CDR3 sequence (DNA): TGTGCCAGCAGCTTTCTAGGACAGGGTGGCTCTGGAAACACCATATATTTT. Amino acid sequence: CASSFLGQGGSGNTIYF.

This clone was detected once. The chain is built from TRBV28 and TRBJ2-1, with unresolved D. The V gene lost 6 bases and the J gene lost 0 bases, with 15 bases spanning the gap. The CDR3 length is 16 residues. CDR1 is MDHEN and CDR2 is SYDVKM in the germline V gene. The CDR3 is CASSEIRLSSYNEQFF. CDR3 nucleotides: TGTGCCAGCAGCGAGATCAGGTTGAGCTCCTACAATGAGCAGTTCTTC.

This chain joins TRBV20-1 and TRBJ1-1, with TRBD1 matching over 8 bases. The J segment lost 7 bases and the V segment lost 3 bases, leaving 7 bases of the junction unmatched. This CDR3 is built from 13 residues. Germline V gene lookup returns CDR1 DFQATT and CDR2 SNEGSKA (reference sequence). The CDR3 is CSASRDRLFEAFF. CDR3 nucleotide sequence: TGCAGTGCTAGTAGGGACAGGTTATTTGAAGCTTTCTTT.

The rearrangement uses TRBV18 and TRBJ2-3; the match to TRBD2 covers 8 bases. From germline, CDR1 is KGHSH and CDR2 LQKENI. CDR3 length equals 16 residues. The V and J ends lost 4 bases and 5 bases, in that order; junction bases with no gene match: 11. This CDR3 is CASSLGGGLAIDTQYF. CDR3 nucleotides: TGTGCCAGCTCACTCGGCGGGGGGTTGGCCATAGATACGCAGTATTTT.

The chain employs TRBV5-1 and TRBJ2-5, with D possibly called TRBD1 or TRBD2 (6 bases each). The V gene's germline CDR1 is SGHRS and CDR2 YFSETQ. This CDR3 has 14 residues. Trimming shortened V by 2 bases and J by 4 bases, and 12 bases separated the two germline ends. The CDR3 region is CASSLGRGGETQYF. The CDR3 nucleotides read TGCGCCAGCAGCTTAGGCAGGGGAGGAGAGACCCAGTACTTC. Full variable domain (remainder filled in from reference TRBV5-1 and TRBJ2-5): KAGVTQTPRYLIKTRGQQVTLSCSPISGHRSVSWYQQTPGQGLQFLFEYFSETQRNKGNFPGRFSGRQFSNSRSEMNVSTLELGDSALYLCASSLGRGGETQYFGPGTRLLVL.

The J gene is TRBJ2-7, the V gene TRBV7-8, with 12 bases that match TRBD2. The CDR3 has 15 residues. In germline, CDR1 is SGHVS, CDR2 FQNEAQ. V gave up 5 bases and J gave up 2 bases; unmatched junction bases: 4. The CDR3 region is CASSHWTSGAYEQYF. The CDR3, as DNA: TGTGCCAGCAGCCACTGGACTAGCGGGGCCTACGAGCAGTACTTC.

CDR3 region: CASSFRGVRTGTASTDTQYF. The CDR3 DNA follows: TGCGCCAGCAGCTTTCGAGGGGTCCGAACCGGGACAGCTAGCACAGATACGCAGTATTTT. The chain links TRBV4-1 to TRBJ2-3; 7 positions match TRBD1. Germline CDR1 and CDR2: MGHRA and YSYEKL. The junction had 20 bases not matched to a gene; V was cut back by 5 bases and J by 0 bases. This CDR3 comprises 20 residues.

The chain combines TRBV6-4 with TRBJ2-3; tentatively, D is TRBD1 or TRBD2 (7 bases each). V dropped 2 bases and J dropped 6 bases, with 9 bases sitting between them. The CDR3 extends over 13 amino acids. Germline lookup yields CDR1 MRHNA and CDR2 SNTAGT. CDR3 in amino acids: CASSDQGGDTQYF. DNA of the CDR3: TGTGCCAGCAGTGACCAGGGGGGGGATACGCAGTATTTT.

The V gene is TRBV6-6, the J gene TRBJ1-1, with D uncertain. Per the germline V gene, CDR1 is MNHNY and CDR2 is SVGAGI (reference sequence). V was trimmed by 2 bases and J by 1 base, leaving 8 bases between them. CDR3 size: 14 residues. CDR3 protein: CASSYGRKNTEAFF. DNA for the CDR3: TGTGCCAGCAGTTACGGGCGGAAGAACACTGAAGCTTTCTTT.